This TCR beta chain was sequenced for a study of shared clonotypes between healthy human individuals. Only in-frame clones appear in the TCRdb table, and some are missing; sequencing was by immunoSEQ multiplex PCR. The data contain about 610,000 clones, approximately 97% of them singletons. Germline V gene sequence: CDR1 MDHEN, CDR2 SYDVKM. V was pared by 6 bases and J by 9 bases, with 15 bases between. CDR3 length: 14 residues. The TCR originated in a woman aged 25 to 39 in good health. The chain is built from TRBV28 and TRBJ1-6; no clear D. The sample comprised naive CD4+ T cells sorted from blood. Subset defined: CD45RA+ positively selected. Written as DNA, the CDR3 is TGTGCCAGCAGCCGTACTAAAAGAGGTTCACCCCTCCACTTT. This translates into CASSRTKRGSPLHF.